Described below is a single T cell receptor (beta chain) sequence and its context. This sample stems from a study of shared clonotypes between healthy human individuals. This CDR3 region has 16 residues. V lost 5 bases, J lost 4 bases, and 8 bases stayed unmatched. Germline CDR1 reads MDHEN; CDR2 reads SYDVKM. Method: immunoSEQ multiplex PCR; TCRdb's copy keeps in-frame clones and lacks some. This table holds over a million clones, approximately 80% found once. Sequenced sample: memory CD4+ T cells from PBMCs. Subset: CD45RA-negative fraction. The sequence came from a man aged 18 to 30 in good health. Some clones in this sample may be carry-over from other donors' samples. The chain employs TRBV28 and TRBJ2-6; 7 bases line up with TRBD2. This chain's CDR3 is CASSRRGGRGANVLTF. As DNA, the CDR3 is TGTGCCAGCAGTCGTCGCGGGGGACGAGGGGCCAACGTCCTGACTTTC.